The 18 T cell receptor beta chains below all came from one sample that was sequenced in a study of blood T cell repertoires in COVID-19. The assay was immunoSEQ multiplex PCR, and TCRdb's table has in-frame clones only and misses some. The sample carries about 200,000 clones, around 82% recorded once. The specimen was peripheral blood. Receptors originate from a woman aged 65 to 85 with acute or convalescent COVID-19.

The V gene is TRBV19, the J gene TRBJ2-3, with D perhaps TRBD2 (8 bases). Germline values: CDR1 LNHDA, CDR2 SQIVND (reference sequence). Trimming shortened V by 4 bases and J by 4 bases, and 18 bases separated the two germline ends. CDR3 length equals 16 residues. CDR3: CASSKIAGRGPDTQYF. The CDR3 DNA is TGTGCCAGTAGTAAGATAGCGGGAAGGGGGCCAGATACGCAGTATTTT.

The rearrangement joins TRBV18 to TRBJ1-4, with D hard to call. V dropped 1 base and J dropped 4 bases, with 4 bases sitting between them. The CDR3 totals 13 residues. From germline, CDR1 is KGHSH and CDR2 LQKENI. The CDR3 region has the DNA TGTGCCAGCTCACCACTAGTTAATGAAAAACTGTTTTTT. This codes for CASSPLVNEKLFF. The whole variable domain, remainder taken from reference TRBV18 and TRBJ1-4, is NAGVMQNPRHLVRRRGQEARLRCSPMKGHSHVYWYRQLPEEGLKFMVYLQKENIIDESGMPKERFSAEFPKEGPSILRIQQVVRGDSAAYFCASSPLVNEKLFFGSGTQLSVL.

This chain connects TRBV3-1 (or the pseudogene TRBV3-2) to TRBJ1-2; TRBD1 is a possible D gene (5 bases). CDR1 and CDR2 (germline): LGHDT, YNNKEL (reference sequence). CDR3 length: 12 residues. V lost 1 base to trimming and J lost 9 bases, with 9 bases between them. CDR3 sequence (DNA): TGTGCCAGCAGCCAAGTAGGGGATAGCTACACCTTC. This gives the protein CASSQVGDSYTF.

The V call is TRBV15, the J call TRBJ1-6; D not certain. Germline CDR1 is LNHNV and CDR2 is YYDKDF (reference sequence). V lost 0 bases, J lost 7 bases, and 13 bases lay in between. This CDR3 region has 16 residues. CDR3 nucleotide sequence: TGTGCCACCAGCAGAGATCGAGACACGGGAAATTCACCCCTCCACTTT. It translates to CATSRDRDTGNSPLHF.

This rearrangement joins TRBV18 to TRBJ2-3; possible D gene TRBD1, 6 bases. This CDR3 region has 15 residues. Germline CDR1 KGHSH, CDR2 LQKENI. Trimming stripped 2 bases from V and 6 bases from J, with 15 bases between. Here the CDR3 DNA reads TGTGCCAGCTCACCAGGGGGCGCGGAAGCCGATACGCAGTATTTT. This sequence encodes CASSPGGAEADTQYF. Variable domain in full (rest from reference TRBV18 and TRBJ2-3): NAGVMQNPRHLVRRRGQEARLRCSPMKGHSHVYWYRQLPEEGLKFMVYLQKENIIDESGMPKERFSAEFPKEGPSILRIQQVVRGDSAAYFCASSPGGAEADTQYFGPGTRLTVL.

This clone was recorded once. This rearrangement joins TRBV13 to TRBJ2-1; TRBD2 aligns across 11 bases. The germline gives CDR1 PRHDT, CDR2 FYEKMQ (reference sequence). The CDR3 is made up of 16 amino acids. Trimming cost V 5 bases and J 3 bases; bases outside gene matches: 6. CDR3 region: CASSHTSGSDYNEQFF. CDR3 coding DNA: TGTGCCAGCAGCCACACTAGCGGGAGCGACTACAATGAGCAGTTCTTC.

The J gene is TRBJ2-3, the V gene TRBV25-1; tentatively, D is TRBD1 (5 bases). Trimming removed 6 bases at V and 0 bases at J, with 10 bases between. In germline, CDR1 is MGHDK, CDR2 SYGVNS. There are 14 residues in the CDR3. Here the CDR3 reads CASRRGYSTDTQYF. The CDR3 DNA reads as TGTGCCAGCAGAAGGGGATACAGCACAGATACGCAGTATTTT.

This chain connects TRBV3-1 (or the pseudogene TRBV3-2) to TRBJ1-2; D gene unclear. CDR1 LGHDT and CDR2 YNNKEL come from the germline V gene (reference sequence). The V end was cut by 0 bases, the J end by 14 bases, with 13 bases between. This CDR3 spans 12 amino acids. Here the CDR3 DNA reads TGTGCCAGCAGCCAAGAGGCGGGTCCCTTAACCTTC. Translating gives CASSQEAGPLTF.

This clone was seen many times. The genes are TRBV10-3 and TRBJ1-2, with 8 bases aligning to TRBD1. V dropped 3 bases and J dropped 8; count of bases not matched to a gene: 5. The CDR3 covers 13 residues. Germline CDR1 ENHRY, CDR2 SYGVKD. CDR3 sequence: CAISEGQGKGYTF. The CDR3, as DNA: TGTGCCATCAGTGAAGGACAGGGTAAGGGCTACACCTTC.

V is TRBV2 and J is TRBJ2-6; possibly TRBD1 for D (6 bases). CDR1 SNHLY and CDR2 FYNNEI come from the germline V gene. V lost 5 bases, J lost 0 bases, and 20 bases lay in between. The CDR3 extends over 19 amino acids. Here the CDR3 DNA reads TGTGCCAGCAGTTCCAGGGGACGGTCCACGAACTCTGGGGCCAACGTCCTGACTTTC. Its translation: CASSSRGRSTNSGANVLTF.

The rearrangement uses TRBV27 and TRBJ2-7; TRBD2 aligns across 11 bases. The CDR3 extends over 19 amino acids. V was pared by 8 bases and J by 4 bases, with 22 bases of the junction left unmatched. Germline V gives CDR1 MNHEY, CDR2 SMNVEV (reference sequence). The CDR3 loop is CASSNPIAKLGTSGYEQYF. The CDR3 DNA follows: TGTGCCAGCTCTAACCCGATCGCAAAGCTCGGGACTAGCGGATACGAGCAGTACTTC.

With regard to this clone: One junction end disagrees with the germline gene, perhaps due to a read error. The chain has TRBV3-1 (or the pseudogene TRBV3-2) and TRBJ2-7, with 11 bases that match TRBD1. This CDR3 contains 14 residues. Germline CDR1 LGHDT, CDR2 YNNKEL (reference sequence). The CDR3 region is CASSQPGQGAKRHF. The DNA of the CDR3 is TGTGCCAGCAGCCAACCAGGACAGGGGGCCAAGAGACACTTC.

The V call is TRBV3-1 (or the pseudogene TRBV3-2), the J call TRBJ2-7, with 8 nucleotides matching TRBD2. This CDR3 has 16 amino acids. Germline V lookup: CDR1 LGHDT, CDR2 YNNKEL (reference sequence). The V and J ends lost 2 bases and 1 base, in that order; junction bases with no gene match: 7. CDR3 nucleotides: TGTGCCAGCAGCCAACTAGCGGGTAGACTATCCTACGAGCAGTACTTC. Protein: CASSQLAGRLSYEQYF.

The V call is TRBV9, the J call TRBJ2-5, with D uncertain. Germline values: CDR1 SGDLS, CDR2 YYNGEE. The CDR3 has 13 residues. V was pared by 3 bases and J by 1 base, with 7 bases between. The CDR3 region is CASSGHIQETQYF. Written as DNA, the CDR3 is TGTGCCAGCAGCGGACATATCCAAGAGACCCAGTACTTC.

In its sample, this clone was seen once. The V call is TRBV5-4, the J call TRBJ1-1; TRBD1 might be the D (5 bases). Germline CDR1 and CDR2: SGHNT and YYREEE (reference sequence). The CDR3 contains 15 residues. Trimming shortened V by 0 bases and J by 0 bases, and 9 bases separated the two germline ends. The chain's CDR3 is CASSLDPGMNTEAFF. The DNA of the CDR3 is TGTGCCAGCAGCTTGGATCCAGGGATGAACACTGAAGCTTTCTTT.

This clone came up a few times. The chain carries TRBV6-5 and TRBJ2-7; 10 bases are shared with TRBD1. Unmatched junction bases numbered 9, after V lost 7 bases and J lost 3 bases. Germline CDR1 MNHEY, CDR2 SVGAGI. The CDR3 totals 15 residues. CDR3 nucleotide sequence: TGTGCCAGCAACCCGGGACAGGGGCTCTACTACGAGCAGTACTTC. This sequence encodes CASNPGQGLYYEQYF.

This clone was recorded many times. The CDR3 coding sequence is TGTGCCAGCAGTCCTACGACTCCAACCTACGAGCAGTACTTC. Residues: CASSPTTPTYEQYF. The chain links TRBV28 to TRBJ2-7; no firm D call. Germline values: CDR1 MDHEN, CDR2 SYDVKM. The CDR3 contains 14 residues. Between the trimmed V and J ends, which lost 5 bases and 2 bases, there was a span of 13 bases.

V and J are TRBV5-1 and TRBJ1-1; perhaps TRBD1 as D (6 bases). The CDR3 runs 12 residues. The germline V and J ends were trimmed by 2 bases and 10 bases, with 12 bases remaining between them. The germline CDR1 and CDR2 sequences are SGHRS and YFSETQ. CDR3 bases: TGCGCCAGCAGCTTTGAGGGACATAGAGCTTTCTTT. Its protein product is CASSFEGHRAFF.